This TCR beta chain appears in the sequencing data of a study of blood T cells in healthy people across ages. As for the study in general: With template switching, about one barcoded beta molecule was captured per two T cells.

This CDR3 spans 15 amino acids. V shed 3 bases and J shed 8 bases, with 15 bases lying between them. Germline-derived CDR1 and CDR2 are SGDLS and YYNGEE. The authors ran a second PCR of roughly 6 to 11 cycles using a sample-barcoded 5' primer and a J-beta primer mix. TCRdb ran MiXCR on the 5' RACE reads and lists one entry per CDR3 protein. Of roughly 1,500,000 distinct CDR3 sequences in the sample, around 39% were seen once. Study-level points and caveats: As naive T cell percentage varied, TCR beta diversity correlated strongly with it.

For this clonotype: Its target is not known.

This sequence joins TRBV9 and TRBJ1-6; a weak D match, TRBD1 (5 bases). This receptor was obtained from a woman aged 18 to 35 in good health. Sequenced input: blood. CDR3: CASSAGTPWDSPLHF. The CDR3 DNA reads TGTGCCAGCAGCGCAGGGACGCCGTGGGATTCACCCCTCCACTTT.